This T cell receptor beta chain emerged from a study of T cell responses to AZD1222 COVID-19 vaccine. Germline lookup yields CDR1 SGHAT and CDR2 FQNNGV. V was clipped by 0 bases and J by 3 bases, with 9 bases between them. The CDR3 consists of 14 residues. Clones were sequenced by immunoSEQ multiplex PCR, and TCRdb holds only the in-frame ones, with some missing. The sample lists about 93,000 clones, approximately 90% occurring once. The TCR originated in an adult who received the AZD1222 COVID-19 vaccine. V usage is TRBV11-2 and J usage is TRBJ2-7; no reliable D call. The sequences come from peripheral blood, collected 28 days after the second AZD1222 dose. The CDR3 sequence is CASSLDSTLYEQYF. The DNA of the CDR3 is TGTGCCAGCAGCTTAGACAGCACACTCTACGAGCAGTACTTC.